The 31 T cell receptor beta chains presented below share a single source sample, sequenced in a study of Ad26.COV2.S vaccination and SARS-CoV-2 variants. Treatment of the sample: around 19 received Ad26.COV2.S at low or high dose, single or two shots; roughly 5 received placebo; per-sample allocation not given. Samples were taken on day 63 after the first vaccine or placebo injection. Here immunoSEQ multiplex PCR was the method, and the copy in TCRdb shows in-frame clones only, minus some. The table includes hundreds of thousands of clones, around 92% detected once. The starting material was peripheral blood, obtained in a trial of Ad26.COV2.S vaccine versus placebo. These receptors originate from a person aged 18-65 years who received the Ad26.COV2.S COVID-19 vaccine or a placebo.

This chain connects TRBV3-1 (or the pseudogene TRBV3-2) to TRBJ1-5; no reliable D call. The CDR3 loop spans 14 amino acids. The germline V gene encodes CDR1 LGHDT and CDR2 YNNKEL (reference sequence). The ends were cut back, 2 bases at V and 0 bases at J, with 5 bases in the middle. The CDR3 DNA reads TGTGCCAGCAGCCAAAGCTATAGCAATCAGCCCCAGCATTTT. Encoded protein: CASSQSYSNQPQHF.

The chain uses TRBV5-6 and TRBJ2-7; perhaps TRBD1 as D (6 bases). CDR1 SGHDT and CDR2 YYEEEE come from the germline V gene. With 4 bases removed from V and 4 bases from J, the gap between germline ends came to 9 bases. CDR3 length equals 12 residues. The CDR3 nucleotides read TGTGCCAGCAGCCCAGGGGTATACGAGCAGTACTTC. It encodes CASSPGVYEQYF.

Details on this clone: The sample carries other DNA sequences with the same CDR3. CDR3: CASSIQETQYF. In DNA form, the CDR3 reads TGTGCCAGCAGTATACAAGAGACCCAGTACTTC. V usage is TRBV12-3 or TRBV12-4 and J usage is TRBJ2-5, with D unclear. Trimming removed 5 bases from V and 2 bases from J, with 3 bases in between. The CDR3 runs 11 residues.

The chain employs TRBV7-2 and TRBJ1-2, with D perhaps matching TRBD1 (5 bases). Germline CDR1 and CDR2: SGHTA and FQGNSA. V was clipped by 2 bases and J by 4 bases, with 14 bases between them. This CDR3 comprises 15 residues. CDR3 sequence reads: CASSLQRGLSYGYTF. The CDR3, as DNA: TGTGCCAGCAGCTTACAAAGGGGCCTATCCTATGGCTACACCTTC.

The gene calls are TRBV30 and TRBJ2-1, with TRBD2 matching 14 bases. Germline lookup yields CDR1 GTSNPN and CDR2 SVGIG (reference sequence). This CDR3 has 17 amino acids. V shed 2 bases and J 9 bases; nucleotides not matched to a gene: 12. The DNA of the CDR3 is TGTGCCTGGAGTCGATCCCCGGGACTAGCGGGAGTCGGTGAGCAGTTCTTC. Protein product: CAWSRSPGLAGVGEQFF.

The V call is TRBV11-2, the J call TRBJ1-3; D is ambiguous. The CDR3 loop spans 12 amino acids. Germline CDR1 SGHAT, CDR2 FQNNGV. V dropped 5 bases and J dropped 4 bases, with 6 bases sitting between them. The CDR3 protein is CASSQVGNTIYF. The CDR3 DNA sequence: TGTGCCAGCAGCCAAGTCGGAAACACCATATATTTT.

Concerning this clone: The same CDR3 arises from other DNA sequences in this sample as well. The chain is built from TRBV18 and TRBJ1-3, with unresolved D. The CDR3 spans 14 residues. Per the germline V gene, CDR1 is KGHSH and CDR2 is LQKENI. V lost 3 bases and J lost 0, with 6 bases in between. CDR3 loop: CASSPSLSGNTIYF. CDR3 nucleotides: TGTGCCAGCTCACCTTCACTCTCTGGAAACACCATATATTTT.

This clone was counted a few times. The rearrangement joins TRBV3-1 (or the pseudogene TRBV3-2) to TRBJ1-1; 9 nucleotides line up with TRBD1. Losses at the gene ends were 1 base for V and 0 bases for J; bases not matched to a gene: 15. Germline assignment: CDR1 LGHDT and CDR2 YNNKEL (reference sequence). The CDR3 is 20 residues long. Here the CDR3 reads CASSQGWGTGTDAMNTEAFF. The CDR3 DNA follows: TGTGCCAGCAGCCAAGGGTGGGGGACAGGGACGGATGCCATGAACACTGAAGCTTTCTTT.

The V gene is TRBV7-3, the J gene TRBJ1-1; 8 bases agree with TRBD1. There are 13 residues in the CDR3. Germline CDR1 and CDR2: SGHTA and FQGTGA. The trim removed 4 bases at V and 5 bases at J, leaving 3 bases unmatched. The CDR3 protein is CASSSGGGTEAFF. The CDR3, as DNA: TGTGCCAGCAGCTCAGGGGGCGGGACTGAAGCTTTCTTT.

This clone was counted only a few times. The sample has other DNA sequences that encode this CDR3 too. CDR3 loop: CASSPGQGNSPLHF. The CDR3 DNA follows: TGTGCCAGCTCGCCCGGACAGGGGAATTCACCCCTCCACTTT. This chain uses TRBV18 with TRBJ1-6; 9 bases align to TRBD1. Per the germline V gene, CDR1 is KGHSH and CDR2 is LQKENI. This CDR3 contains 14 residues. The ends lost 6 bases at V and 7 bases at J; junction bases unmatched: 4.

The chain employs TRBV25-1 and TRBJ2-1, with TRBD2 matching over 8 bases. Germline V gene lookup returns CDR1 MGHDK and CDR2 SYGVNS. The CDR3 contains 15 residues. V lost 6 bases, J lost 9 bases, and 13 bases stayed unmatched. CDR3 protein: CASRRPGGPSGEQFF. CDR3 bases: TGTGCCAGCAGGCGGCCGGGAGGGCCCTCGGGTGAGCAGTTCTTC.

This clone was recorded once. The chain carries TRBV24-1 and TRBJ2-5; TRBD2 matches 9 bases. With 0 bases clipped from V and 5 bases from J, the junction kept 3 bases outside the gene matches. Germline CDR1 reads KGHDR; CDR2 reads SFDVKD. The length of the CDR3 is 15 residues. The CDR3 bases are TGTGCCACCAGTGATTTGACGAGCGGGGGGGAGACCCAGTACTTC. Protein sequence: CATSDLTSGGETQYF.

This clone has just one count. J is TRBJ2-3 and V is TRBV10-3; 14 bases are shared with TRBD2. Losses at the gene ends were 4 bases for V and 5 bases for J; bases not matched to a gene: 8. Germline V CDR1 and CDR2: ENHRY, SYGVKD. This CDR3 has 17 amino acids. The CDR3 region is CAISAQGTSGSGDTQYF. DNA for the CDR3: TGTGCCATCAGTGCCCAAGGGACTAGCGGGAGTGGAGATACGCAGTATTTT.

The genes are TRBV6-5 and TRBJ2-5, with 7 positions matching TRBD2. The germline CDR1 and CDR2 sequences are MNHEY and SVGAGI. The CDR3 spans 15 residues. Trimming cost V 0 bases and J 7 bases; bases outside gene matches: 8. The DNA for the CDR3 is TGTGCCAGCAGTTACTCGGGAGGGGCCCCGGGGACCCAGTACTTC. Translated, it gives CASSYSGGAPGTQYF.

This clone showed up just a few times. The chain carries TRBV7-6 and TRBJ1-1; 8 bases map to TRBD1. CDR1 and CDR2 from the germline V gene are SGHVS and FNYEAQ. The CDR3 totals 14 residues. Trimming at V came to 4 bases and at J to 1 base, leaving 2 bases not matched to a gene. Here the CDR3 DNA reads TGTGCCAGCAGCTCGGGACAGGAGAACACTGAAGCTTTCTTT. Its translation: CASSSGQENTEAFF.

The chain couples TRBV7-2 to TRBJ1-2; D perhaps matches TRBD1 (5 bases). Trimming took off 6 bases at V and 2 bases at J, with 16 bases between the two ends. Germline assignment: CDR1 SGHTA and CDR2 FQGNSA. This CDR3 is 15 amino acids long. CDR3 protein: CASRLSLGGNYGYTF. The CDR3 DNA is TGTGCCAGCAGACTAAGTTTGGGGGGAAACTATGGCTACACCTTC.

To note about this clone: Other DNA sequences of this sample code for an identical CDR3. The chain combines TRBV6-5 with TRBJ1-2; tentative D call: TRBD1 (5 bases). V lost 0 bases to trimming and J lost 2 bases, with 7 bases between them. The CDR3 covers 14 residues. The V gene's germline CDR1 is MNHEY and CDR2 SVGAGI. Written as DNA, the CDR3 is TGTGCCAGCAGTTACTCTGGGGGGAACTATGGCTACACCTTC. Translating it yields CASSYSGGNYGYTF.

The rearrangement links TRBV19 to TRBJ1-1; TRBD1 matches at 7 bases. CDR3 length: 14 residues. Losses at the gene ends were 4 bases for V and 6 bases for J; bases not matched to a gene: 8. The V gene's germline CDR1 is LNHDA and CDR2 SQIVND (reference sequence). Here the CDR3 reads CASSNSEGQAEAFF. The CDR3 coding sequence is TGTGCCAGTAGTAACTCGGAAGGACAGGCTGAAGCTTTCTTT.

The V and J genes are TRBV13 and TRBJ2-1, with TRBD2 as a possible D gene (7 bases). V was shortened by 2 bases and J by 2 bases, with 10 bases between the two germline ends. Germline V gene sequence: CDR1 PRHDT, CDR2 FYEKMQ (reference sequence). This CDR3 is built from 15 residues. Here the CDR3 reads CASSLRGGAYNEQFF. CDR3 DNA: TGTGCCAGCAGCTTAAGGGGGGGCGCCTACAATGAGCAGTTCTTC.

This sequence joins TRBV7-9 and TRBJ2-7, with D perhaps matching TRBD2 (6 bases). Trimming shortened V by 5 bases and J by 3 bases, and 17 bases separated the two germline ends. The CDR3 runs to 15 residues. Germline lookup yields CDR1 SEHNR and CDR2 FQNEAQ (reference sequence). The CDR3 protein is CASSLAEGTHYEQYF. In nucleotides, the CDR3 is TGTGCCAGCAGCCTGGCGGAGGGAACACACTACGAGCAGTACTTC.

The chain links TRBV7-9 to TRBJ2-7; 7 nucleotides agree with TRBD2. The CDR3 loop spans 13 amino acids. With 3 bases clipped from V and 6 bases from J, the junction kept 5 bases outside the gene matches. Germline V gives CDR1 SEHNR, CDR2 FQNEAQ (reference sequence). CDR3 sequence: CASSLGERGEQYF. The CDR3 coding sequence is TGTGCCAGCAGCTTGGGGGAGCGGGGCGAGCAGTACTTC.

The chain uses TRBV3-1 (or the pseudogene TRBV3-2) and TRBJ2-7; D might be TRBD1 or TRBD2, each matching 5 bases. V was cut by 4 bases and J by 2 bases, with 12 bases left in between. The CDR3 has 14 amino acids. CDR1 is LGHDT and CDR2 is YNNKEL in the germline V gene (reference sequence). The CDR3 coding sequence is TGTGCCAGCAGCCCCCGGGACGGACCCTACGAGCAGTACTTC. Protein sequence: CASSPRDGPYEQYF.

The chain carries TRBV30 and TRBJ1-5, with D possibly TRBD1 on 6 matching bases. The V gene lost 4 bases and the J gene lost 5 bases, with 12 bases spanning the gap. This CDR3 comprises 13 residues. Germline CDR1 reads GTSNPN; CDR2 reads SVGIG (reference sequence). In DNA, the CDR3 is TGTGCCTGGAAGGGGGGACTTGATCAGCCCCAGCATTTT. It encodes CAWKGGLDQPQHF.

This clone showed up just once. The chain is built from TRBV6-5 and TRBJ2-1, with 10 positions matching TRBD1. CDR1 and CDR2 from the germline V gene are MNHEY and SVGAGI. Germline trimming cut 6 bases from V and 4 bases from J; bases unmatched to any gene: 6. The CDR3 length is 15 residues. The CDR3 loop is CASRPGQGGYNEQFF. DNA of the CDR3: TGTGCCAGCAGACCCGGACAGGGGGGATACAATGAGCAGTTCTTC.

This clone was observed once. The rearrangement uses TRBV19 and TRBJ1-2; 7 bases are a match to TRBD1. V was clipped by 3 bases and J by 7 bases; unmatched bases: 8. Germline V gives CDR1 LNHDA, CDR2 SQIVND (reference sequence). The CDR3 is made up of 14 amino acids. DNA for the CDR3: TGTGCCAGTAGTATCCGAGACAGGGTCGCTGGCTACACCTTC. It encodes CASSIRDRVAGYTF.

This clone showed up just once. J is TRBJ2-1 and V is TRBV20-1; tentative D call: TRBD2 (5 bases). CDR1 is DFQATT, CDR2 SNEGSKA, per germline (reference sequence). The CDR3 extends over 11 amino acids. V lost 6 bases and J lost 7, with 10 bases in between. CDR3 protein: CSAPDWNEQFF. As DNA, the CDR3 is TGCAGTGCCCCGGACTGGAATGAGCAGTTCTTC.

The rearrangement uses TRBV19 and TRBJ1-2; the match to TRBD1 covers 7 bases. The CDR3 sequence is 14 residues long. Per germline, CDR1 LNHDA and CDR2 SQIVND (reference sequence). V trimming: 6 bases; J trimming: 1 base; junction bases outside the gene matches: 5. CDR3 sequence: CASSGQAYNYGYTF. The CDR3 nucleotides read TGTGCCAGTAGCGGACAGGCTTATAACTATGGCTACACCTTC.

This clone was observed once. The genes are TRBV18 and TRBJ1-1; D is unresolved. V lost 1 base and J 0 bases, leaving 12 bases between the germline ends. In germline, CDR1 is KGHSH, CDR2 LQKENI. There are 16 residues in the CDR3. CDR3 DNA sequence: TGTGCCAGCTCACCACAGTCGGTAGGAATGAACACTGAAGCTTTCTTT. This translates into CASSPQSVGMNTEAFF.

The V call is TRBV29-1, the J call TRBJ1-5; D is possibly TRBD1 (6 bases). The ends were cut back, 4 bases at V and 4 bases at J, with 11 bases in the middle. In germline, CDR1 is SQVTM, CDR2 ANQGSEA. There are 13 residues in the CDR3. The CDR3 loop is CSVALDRNQPQHF. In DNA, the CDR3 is TGCAGCGTTGCGCTGGACAGAAATCAGCCCCAGCATTTT. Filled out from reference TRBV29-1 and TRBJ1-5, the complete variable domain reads SAVISQKPSRDICQRGTSLTIQCQVDSQVTMMFWYRQQPGQSLTLIATANQGSEATYESGFVIDKFPISRPNLTFSTLTVSNMSPEDSSIYLCSVALDRNQPQHFGDGTRLSIL.

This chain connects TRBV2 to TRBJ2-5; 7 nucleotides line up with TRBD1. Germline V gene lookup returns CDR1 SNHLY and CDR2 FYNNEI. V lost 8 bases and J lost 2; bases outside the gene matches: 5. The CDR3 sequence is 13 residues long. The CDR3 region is CASGQDIQETQYF. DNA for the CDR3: TGTGCCAGCGGACAGGATATACAAGAGACCCAGTACTTC.

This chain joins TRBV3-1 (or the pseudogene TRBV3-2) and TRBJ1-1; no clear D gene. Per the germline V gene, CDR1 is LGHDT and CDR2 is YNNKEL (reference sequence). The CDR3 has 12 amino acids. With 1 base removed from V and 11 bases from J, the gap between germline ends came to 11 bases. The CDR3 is CASSQAGVRAFF. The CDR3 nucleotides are TGTGCCAGCAGCCAAGCCGGGGTTCGGGCTTTCTTT.